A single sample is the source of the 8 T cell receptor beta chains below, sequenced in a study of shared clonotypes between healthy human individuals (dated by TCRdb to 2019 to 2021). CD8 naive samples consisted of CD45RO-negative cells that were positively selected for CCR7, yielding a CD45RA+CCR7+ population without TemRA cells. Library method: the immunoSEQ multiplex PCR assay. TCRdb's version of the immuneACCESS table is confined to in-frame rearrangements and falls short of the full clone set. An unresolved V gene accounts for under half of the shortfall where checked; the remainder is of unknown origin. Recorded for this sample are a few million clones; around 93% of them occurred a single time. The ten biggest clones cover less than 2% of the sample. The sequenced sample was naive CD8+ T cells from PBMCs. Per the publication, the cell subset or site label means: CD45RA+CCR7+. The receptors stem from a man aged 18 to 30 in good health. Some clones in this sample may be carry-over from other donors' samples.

The CDR3 sequence: CASRFAGAQYF. CDR3 nucleotide sequence: TGTGCCAGCCGCTTTGCTGGGGCCCAGTACTTC. The genes are TRBV6-5 and TRBJ2-5; D gene ambiguous. CDR1 and CDR2 from the germline V gene are MNHEY and SVGAGI. The CDR3 has 11 amino acids. V lost 8 bases to trimming and J lost 9 bases, with 13 bases between them.

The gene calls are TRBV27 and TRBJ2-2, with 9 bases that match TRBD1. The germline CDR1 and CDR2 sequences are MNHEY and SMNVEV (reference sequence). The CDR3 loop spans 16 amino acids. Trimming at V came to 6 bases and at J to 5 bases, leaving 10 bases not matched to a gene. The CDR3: CASRTRDRGGTGELFF. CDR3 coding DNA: TGTGCCAGCAGGACAAGAGACAGGGGGGGAACCGGGGAGCTGTTTTTT.

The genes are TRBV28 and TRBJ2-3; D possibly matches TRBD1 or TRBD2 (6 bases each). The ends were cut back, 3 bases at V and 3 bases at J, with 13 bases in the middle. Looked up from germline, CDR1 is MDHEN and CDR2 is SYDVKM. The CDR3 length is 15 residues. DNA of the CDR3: TGTGCCAGCAGTTTTAGTAGGGGGGCGACAGATACGCAGTATTTT. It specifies CASSFSRGATDTQYF.

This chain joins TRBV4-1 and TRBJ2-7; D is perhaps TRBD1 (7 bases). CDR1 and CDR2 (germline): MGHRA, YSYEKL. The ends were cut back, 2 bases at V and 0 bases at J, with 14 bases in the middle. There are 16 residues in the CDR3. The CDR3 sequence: CASSQPLRDSSYEQYF. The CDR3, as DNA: TGCGCCAGCAGCCAACCACTGCGGGACAGCTCCTACGAGCAGTACTTC.

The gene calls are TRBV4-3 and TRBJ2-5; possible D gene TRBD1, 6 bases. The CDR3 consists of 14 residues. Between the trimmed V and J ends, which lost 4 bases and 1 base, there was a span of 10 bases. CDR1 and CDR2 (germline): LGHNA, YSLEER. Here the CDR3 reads CASSPQGPQETQYF. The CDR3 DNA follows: TGCGCCAGCAGCCCACAGGGACCCCAAGAGACCCAGTACTTC.

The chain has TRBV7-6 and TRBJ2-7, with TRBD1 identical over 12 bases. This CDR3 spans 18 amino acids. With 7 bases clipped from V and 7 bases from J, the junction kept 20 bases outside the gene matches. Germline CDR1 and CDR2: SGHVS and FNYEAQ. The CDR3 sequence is CASTGPLGTGGSRGEQYF. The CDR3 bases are TGTGCCAGCACCGGTCCATTGGGGACAGGGGGCTCCCGCGGGGAGCAGTACTTC.

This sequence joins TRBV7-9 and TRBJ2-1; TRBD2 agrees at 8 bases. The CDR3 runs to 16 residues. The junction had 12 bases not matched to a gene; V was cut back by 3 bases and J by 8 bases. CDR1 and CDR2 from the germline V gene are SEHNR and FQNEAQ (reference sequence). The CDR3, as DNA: TGTGCCAGCAGCTTCCCCCGGGAGGGCGGTTTCCATGAGCAGTTCTTC. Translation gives CASSFPREGGFHEQFF.

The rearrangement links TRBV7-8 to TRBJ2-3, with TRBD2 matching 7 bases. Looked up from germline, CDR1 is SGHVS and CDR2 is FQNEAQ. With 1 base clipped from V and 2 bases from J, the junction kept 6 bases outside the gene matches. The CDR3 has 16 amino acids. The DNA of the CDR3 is TGTGCCAGCAGCTTAGATCCGAGCGGGGTCACAGATACGCAGTATTTT. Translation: CASSLDPSGVTDTQYF.